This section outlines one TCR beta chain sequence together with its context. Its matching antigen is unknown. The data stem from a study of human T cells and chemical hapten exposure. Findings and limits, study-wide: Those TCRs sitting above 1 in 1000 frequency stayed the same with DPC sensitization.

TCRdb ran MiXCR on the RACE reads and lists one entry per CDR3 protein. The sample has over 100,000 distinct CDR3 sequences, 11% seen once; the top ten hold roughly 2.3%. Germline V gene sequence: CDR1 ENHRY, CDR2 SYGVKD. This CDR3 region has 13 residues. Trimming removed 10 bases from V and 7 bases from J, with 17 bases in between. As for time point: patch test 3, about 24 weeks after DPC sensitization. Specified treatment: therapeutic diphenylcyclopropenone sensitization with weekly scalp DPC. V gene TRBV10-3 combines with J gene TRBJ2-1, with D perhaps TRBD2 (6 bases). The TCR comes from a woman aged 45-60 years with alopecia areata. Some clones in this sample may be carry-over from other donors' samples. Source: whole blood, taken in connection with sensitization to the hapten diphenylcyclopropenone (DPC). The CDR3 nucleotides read TGTGCCACCCGAGGGCTGGGAGGAAATGAGCAGTTCTTC. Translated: CATRGLGGNEQFF.